The 8 T cell receptor beta chains reported below all come from one sample, sequenced in a study of cytomegalovirus exposure and HLA in healthy donors. PCR used 60 Vbeta primers and 13 Jbeta primers. The protocol was immunoSEQ multiplex PCR, while the TCRdb copy is restricted to in-frame clones and leaves out a portion. The sample shows 150,000 to 200,000 clones, 60% to 80% of them seen only once. Specimen: PBMCs. These receptors all come from a man aged 40-55 years in good health and CMV-seropositive.

This chain uses TRBV6-7 with TRBJ2-3; weak D call: TRBD2 (6 bases). TRBV6-7 is filed as an ORF, its function uncertain. This CDR3 spans 16 amino acids. Trimming stripped 0 bases from V and 1 base from J, with 11 bases between. CDR3 nucleotide sequence: TGTGCCAGCAGTTACTCGGCGGGATGGGGCACAGATACGCAGTATTTT. This translates into CASSYSAGWGTDTQYF.

The chain couples TRBV28 to TRBJ1-1, with TRBD1 matching 7 bases. This CDR3 is 14 amino acids long. Per germline, CDR1 MDHEN and CDR2 SYDVKM. V lost 6 bases and J lost 0; bases outside the gene matches: 4. The CDR3 spells CASRQGQLNTEAFF. CDR3 sequence (DNA): TGTGCCAGCAGGCAGGGACAGTTGAACACTGAAGCTTTCTTT. The variable domain in full, completed from reference TRBV28 and TRBJ1-1, reads DVKVTQSSRYLVKRTGEKVFLECVQDMDHENMFWYRQDPGLGLRLIYFSYDVKMKEKGDIPEGYSVSREKKERFSLILESASTNQTSMYLCASRQGQLNTEAFFGQGTRLTVV.

J is TRBJ2-7 and V is TRBV7-9; D possibly corresponds to TRBD2 (5 bases). This CDR3 is built from 13 residues. The germline V gene encodes CDR1 SEHNR and CDR2 FQNEAQ (reference sequence). Trimming stripped 3 bases from V and 3 bases from J, with 9 bases between. CDR3 protein: CASSLEESYEQYF. DNA for the CDR3: TGTGCCAGCAGCTTGGAGGAGAGCTACGAGCAGTACTTC.

The J gene is TRBJ2-5, the V gene TRBV5-1, with TRBD2 as a possible D gene (5 bases). The J call is uncertain, as TRBJ2-7 better fits the DNA end. This CDR3 has 14 amino acids. CDR1 and CDR2 from the germline V gene are SGHRS and YFSETQ. CDR3 sequence (DNA): TGCGCCAGCAGCTTGACTAGTAACGGGTACGAGCAGTACTTC. Translated: CASSLTSNGYEQYF.

The rearrangement joins TRBV11-2 to TRBJ2-5; TRBD2 agrees at 7 bases. CDR1 is SGHAT, CDR2 FQNNGV, per germline. The CDR3 contains 15 residues. Trimming at V came to 0 bases and at J to 5 bases, leaving 6 bases not matched to a gene. The CDR3 here is CASSLDGREWETQYF. The CDR3 bases are TGTGCCAGCAGCTTAGATGGGCGGGAGTGGGAGACCCAGTACTTC.

This sequence joins TRBV5-1 and TRBJ2-5; D is perhaps TRBD2 (5 bases). CDR3 size: 15 residues. Germline assignment: CDR1 SGHRS and CDR2 YFSETQ. V lost 3 bases and J lost 0, with 12 bases in between. The CDR3 sequence is CASSSGGPYQETQYF. The DNA for the CDR3 is TGCGCCAGCAGCTCGGGCGGGCCGTACCAAGAGACCCAGTACTTC.

The J gene is TRBJ2-3, the V gene TRBV5-1, with D possibly matching TRBD1 (6 bases). V was pared by 5 bases and J by 0 bases, with 7 bases between. Germline V gives CDR1 SGHRS, CDR2 YFSETQ. The CDR3 sequence is 13 residues long. The DNA of the CDR3 is TGCGCCAGCAGTGGACAGAGCACAGATACGCAGTATTTT. Protein product: CASSGQSTDTQYF.

This sequence joins TRBV6-5 and TRBJ2-1, with 7 bases that match TRBD1. V shed 5 bases, J shed 3 bases, and the junction held 7 bases outside the gene matches. Looked up from germline, CDR1 is MNHEY and CDR2 is SVGAGI. This CDR3 contains 15 residues. The CDR3 nucleotides are TGTGCCAGCAGTCAACCGACAGGGCTCTACAATGAGCAGTTCTTC. It is translated as CASSQPTGLYNEQFF.